This T cell receptor beta chain was obtained from a study of blood T cells in healthy people across ages. Whole-study context: Researchers report that template switching captured about one barcoded beta molecule per two T cells.

This clonotype was counted only a few times. Each sample yielded at least 6 micrograms of PBMC total RNA. The CDR3 loop spans 13 amino acids. Germline lookup yields CDR1 DFQATT and CDR2 SNEGSKA (reference sequence). V shed 4 bases and J 9 bases; nucleotides not matched to a gene: 9. Next came a second PCR, run for about 7 to 12 cycles, which used a sample-barcoded 5' primer along with a J-beta primer mix. Unique molecular identifiers of 12 random nucleotides labeled each cDNA. Researchers report that each sample yielded at least 2.5 million CDR3-containing paired-end reads. Using its own MiXCR run on the 5' RACE reads, TCRdb lists one record per CDR3 protein. The repertoire holds about 680,000 distinct CDR3 sequences, with around half as singletons.

The sequenced material came from blood. V gene TRBV20-1 combines with J gene TRBJ1-2, with 9 bases matching TRBD1. This TCR derives from a woman aged 60 to 75 in good health. As DNA, the CDR3 is TGCAGTGCTACTCAGACAGGGGGAGTACGCTACACCTTC. Translated, it gives CSATQTGGVRYTF.